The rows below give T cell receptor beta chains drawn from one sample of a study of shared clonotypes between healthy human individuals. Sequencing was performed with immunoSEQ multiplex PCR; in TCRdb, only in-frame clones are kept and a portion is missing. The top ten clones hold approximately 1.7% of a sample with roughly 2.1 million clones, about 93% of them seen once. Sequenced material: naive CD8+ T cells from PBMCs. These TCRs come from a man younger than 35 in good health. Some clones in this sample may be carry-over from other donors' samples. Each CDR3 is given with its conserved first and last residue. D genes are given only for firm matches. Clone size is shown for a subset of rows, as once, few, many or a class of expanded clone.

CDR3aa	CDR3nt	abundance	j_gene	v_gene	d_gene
CASRDSATYEQYF	TGTGCCAGCCGGGACAGCGCAACCTACGAGCAGTACTTC	-	TRBJ2-7	TRBV18	TRBD1
CASSLRDRSNQPQHF	TGTGCCAGTTCACTCCGGGACAGGAGCAATCAGCCCCAGCATTTT	-	TRBJ1-5	TRBV2	TRBD1
CASSYSRGNTEAFF	TGTGCCAGCAGTTACTCTAGGGGAAACACTGAAGCTTTCTTT	-	TRBJ1-1	TRBV6-5	-
CASSGQGYNEQFF	TGTGCCAGCAGTGGACAGGGCTACAATGAGCAGTTCTTC	-	TRBJ2-1	TRBV28	TRBD1
CASRIGGGLTDTQYF	TGCGCCAGCAGGATCGGCGGGGGGCTCACAGATACGCAGTATTTT	-	TRBJ2-3	TRBV5-1	TRBD2
CASSLDERVYEQYF	TGTGCCAGCAGCTTGGATGAGCGGGTTTACGAGCAGTACTTC	-	TRBJ2-7	TRBV5-4	-
CASSTLDRANGPEAFF	TGCGCCAGCAGCACCCTGGACAGGGCTAATGGCCCTGAAGCTTTCTTT	once	TRBJ1-1	TRBV5-1	TRBD1
CASSIQQATTNEKLFF	TGTGCCAGTAGTATACAACAGGCTACAACTAATGAAAAACTGTTTTTT	-	TRBJ1-4	TRBV19	-
CAWSLRRGNTGELFF	TGTGCCTGGAGCTTGAGGCGGGGAAACACCGGGGAGCTGTTTTTT	-	TRBJ2-2	TRBV30	-
CASSPLTGELFF	TGTGCCAGCAGTCCGCTTACCGGGGAGCTGTTTTTT	-	TRBJ2-2	TRBV27	-
CASSTNNYGYTF	TGTGCCAGCAGTACAAATAACTATGGCTACACCTTC	once	TRBJ1-2	TRBV28	-
CASSLSPGGYEQYF	TGTGCCAGCAGTTTATCACCAGGGGGCTACGAGCAGTACTTC	once	TRBJ2-7	TRBV27	TRBD1
CATSRVDRPGPEAFF	TGTGCCACCAGCAGAGTTGACAGGCCTGGCCCTGAAGCTTTCTTT	-	TRBJ1-1	TRBV15	-
CASSILPGKELFF	TGTGCCAGTAGTATATTACCGGGAAAGGAGCTGTTTTTT	-	TRBJ2-2	TRBV19	-
CASSLPQTEMNTEAFF	TGTGCCAGCAGCTTACCCCAGACAGAGATGAACACTGAAGCTTTCTTT	-	TRBJ1-1	TRBV7-9	-
CSVPARGAEAFF	TGCAGCGTACCCGCCAGGGGGGCTGAAGCTTTCTTT	few	TRBJ1-1	TRBV29-1	TRBD1
CASSGGELAGIYEQYF	TGTGCCAGCAGCGGGGGGGAACTAGCGGGCATCTACGAGCAGTACTTC	-	TRBJ2-7	TRBV11-2	TRBD2
CASRSGRASGELFF	TGTGCCAGCAGAAGCGGGAGGGCGTCCGGGGAGCTGTTTTTT	-	TRBJ2-2	TRBV27	TRBD2
CASSSFPSAGELFF	TGTGCCAGCAGTTCATTCCCTAGCGCCGGGGAGCTGTTTTTT	-	TRBJ2-2	TRBV27	-
CASSLGGTFTDTQYF	TGTGCCAGCAGCCTAGGAGGAACTTTCACCGATACGCAGTATTTT	-	TRBJ2-3	TRBV9	-
CAWKHKNTEAFF	TGTGCCTGGAAACACAAGAACACTGAAGCTTTCTTT	-	TRBJ1-1	TRBV30	-
CASSWGLYNEQFF	TGTGCCAGCAGTTGGGGACTCTACAATGAGCAGTTCTTC	once	TRBJ2-1	TRBV28	-
CASRPGNTEAFF	TGTGCCAGCAGGCCCGGGAACACTGAAGCTTTCTTT	few	TRBJ1-1	TRBV28	-
CASSPGTLNTEAFF	TGTGCCAGTAGTCCGGGGACCCTGAACACTGAAGCTTTCTTT	-	TRBJ1-1	TRBV19	-
CASSYTGRLFGNEQFF	TGTGCCAGCAGTTACACAGGGAGGTTATTCGGGAATGAGCAGTTCTTC	-	TRBJ2-1	TRBV6-5	-
CASSLFGPSEAFF	TGTGCCAGCAGTTTATTTGGGCCCTCTGAAGCTTTCTTT	-	TRBJ1-1	TRBV27	-
CASSARGLFYEQYF	TGTGCCAGCAGTGCCCGGGGGCTTTTCTACGAGCAGTACTTC	-	TRBJ2-7	TRBV6-1	-
CASSADRGYGYTF	TGCGCCAGCAGTGCAGACAGGGGATATGGCTACACCTTC	-	TRBJ1-2	TRBV10-1	TRBD1
CASSPTGGSEAFF	TGTGCCAGCAGCCCGACGGGGGGCAGTGAAGCTTTCTTT	-	TRBJ1-1	TRBV11-3	-
CASSHNWEKNQPQHF	TGCGCCAGCAGCCATAATTGGGAGAAGAATCAGCCCCAGCATTTT	-	TRBJ1-5	TRBV4-3	-
CASSVADSYNEQFF	TGTGCCAGCAGCGTAGCGGACTCCTACAATGAGCAGTTCTTC	once	TRBJ2-1	TRBV7-9	-
CASSVGTGYEQYF	TGTGCCAGCAGTGTAGGGACTGGTTACGAGCAGTACTTC	-	TRBJ2-7	TRBV6-1	-
CASSTSRAGDTIYF	TGTGCCAGCAGTACCTCCAGAGCGGGGGACACCATATATTTT	once	TRBJ1-3	TRBV27	-
CASGFEREGDTEAFF	TGTGCTAGTGGTTTTGAAAGGGAAGGGGACACTGAAGCTTTCTTT	-	TRBJ1-1	TRBV12-5	-
CASSRQGATNEKLFF	TGTGCCAGCAGCAGACAGGGGGCAACTAATGAAAAACTGTTTTTT	-	TRBJ1-4	TRBV6-4	TRBD1
CASSNGDRANNQPQHF	TGTGCCAGCAGCAATGGGGACAGGGCGAACAATCAGCCCCAGCATTTT	-	TRBJ1-5	TRBV21-1	-
CASSGGIYEKLFF	TGTGCCAGCTCCGGGGGGATTTACGAAAAACTGTTTTTT	-	TRBJ1-4	TRBV14	-
CASSLSLTNTGELFF	TGTGCCAGCAGCTTAAGCTTAACGAACACCGGGGAGCTGTTTTTT	-	TRBJ2-2	TRBV11-2	-
CASSPPSVAGLFRNYGYTF	TGTGCCAGCAGTCCACCGTCGGTGGCAGGGCTCTTCCGTAACTATGGCTACACCTTC	-	TRBJ1-2	TRBV7-9	-
CASAQRLTYEQYF	TGTGCCAGCGCACAGAGACTCACCTACGAGCAGTACTTC	-	TRBJ2-7	TRBV27	-
CASSSSRYSSYEQYF	TGTGCCAGCAGCTCTTCCAGATATAGCTCCTACGAGCAGTACTTC	once	TRBJ2-7	TRBV7-9	-
CASSVGPFSYEQYF	TGTGCCAGCAGCGTAGGCCCTTTCTCCTACGAGCAGTACTTC	-	TRBJ2-7	TRBV9	-
CASSESLWDSTYEQYF	TGTGCCAGCAGTGAATCCCTTTGGGACAGTACCTACGAGCAGTACTTC	-	TRBJ2-7	TRBV6-1	TRBD1
CASSPRLAGAEQYF	TGTGCCAGCAGTCCCCGACTAGCGGGAGCCGAGCAGTACTTC	-	TRBJ2-7	TRBV28	TRBD2
CALVGGSYEQYF	TGTGCCTTGGTGGGGGGTTCCTACGAGCAGTACTTC	-	TRBJ2-7	TRBV2	-